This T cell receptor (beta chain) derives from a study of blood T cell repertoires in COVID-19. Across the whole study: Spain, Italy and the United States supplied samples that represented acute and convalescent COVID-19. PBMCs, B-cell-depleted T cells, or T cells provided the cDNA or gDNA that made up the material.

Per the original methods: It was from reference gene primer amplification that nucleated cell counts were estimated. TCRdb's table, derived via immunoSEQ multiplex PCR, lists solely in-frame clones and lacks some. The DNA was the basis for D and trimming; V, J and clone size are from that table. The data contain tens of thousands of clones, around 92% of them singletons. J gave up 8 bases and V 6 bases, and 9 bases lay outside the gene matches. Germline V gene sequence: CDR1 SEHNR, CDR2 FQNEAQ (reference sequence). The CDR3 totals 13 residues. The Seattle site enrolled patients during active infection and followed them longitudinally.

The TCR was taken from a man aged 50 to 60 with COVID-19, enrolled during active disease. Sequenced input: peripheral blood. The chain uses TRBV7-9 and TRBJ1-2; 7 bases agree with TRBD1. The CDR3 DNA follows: TGTGCCAGCAGTCAATCAGGGGGAAGCGGCTACACCTTC. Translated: CASSQSGGSGYTF.